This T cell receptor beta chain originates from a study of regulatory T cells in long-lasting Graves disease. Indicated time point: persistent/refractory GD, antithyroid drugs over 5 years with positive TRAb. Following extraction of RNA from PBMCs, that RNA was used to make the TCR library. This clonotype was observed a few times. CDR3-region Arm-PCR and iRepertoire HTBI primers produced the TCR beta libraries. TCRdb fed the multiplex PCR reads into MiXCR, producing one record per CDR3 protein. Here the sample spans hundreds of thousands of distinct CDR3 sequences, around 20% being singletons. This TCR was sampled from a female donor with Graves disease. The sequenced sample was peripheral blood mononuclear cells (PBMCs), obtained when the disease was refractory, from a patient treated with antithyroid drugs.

Here the CDR3 reads CASSLLLASGEQYF. CDR3 coding DNA: TGCGCCAGCAGCTTGCTGCTCGCTAGCGGGGAGCAGTACTTC. The chain uses TRBV5-1 and TRBJ2-7; 8 nucleotides match TRBD2. V lost 1 base and J lost 7; bases outside the gene matches: 7. CDR1 is SGHRS and CDR2 is YFSETQ in the germline V gene. The CDR3 has 14 amino acids.